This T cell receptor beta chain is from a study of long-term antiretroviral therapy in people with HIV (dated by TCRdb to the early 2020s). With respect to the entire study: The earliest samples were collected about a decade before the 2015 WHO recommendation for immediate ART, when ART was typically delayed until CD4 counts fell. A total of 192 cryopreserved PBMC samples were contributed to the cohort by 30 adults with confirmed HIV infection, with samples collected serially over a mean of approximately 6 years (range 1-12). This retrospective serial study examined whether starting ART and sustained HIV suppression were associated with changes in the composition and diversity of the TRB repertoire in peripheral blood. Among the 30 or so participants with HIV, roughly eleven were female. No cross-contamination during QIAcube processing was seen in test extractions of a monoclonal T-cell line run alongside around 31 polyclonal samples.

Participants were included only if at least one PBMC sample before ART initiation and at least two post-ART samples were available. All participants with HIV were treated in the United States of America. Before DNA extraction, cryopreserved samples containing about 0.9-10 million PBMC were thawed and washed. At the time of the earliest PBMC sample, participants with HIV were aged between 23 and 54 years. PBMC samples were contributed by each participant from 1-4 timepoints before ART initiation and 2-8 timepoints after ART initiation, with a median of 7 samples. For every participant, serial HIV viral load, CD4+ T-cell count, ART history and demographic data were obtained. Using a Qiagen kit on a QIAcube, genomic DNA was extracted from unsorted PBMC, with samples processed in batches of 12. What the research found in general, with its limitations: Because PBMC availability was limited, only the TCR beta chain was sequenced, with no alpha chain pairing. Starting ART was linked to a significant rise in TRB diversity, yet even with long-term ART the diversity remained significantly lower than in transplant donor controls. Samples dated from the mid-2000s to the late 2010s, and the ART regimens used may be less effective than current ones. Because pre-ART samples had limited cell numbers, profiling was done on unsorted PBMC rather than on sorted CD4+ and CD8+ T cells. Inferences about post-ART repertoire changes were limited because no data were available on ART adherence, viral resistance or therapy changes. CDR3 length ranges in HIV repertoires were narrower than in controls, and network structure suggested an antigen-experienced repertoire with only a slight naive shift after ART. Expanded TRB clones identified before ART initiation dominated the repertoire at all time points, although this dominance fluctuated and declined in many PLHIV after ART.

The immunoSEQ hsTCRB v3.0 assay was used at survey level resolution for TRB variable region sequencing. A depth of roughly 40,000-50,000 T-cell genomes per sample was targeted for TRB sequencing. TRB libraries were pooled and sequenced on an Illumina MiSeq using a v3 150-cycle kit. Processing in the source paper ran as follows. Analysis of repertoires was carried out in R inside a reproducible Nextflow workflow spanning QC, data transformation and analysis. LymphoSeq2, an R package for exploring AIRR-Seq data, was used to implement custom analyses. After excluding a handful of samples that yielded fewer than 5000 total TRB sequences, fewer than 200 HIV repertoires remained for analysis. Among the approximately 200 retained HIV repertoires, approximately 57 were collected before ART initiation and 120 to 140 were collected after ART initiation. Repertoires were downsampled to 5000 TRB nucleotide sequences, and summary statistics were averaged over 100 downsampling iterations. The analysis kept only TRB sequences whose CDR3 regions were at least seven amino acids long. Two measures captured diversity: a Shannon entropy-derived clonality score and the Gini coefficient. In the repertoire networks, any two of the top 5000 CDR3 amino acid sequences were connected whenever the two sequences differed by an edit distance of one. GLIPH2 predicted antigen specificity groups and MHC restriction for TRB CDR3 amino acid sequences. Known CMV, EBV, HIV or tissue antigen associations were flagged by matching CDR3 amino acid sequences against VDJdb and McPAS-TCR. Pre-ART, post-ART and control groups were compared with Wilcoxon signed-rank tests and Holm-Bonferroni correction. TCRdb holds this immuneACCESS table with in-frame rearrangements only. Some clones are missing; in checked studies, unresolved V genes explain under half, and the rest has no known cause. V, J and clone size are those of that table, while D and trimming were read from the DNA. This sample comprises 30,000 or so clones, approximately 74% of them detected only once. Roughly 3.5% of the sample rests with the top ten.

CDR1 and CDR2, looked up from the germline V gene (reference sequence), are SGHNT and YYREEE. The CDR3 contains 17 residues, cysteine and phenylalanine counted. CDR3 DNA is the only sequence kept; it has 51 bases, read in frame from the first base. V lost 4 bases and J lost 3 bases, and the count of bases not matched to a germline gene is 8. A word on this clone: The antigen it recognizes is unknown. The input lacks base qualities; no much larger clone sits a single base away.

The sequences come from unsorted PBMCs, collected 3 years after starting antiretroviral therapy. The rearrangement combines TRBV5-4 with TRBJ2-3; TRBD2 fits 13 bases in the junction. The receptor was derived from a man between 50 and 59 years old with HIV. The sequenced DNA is TGTGCCAGCAGCCGCACTAGCGGGGGGGCTGGGACAGATACGCAGTATTTT. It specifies CASSRTSGGAGTDTQYF.